These 18 T cell receptor beta chains share one sample of origin, sequenced in a study of tumor-infiltrating lymphocytes in primary liver carcinoma. Reverse transcription of 500 to 650 ng total RNA with a constant-region primer produced TCR beta cDNA. A slightly modified ARM-PCR protocol with three nested multiplex PCR rounds produced these TCR beta libraries. The opening two PCR rounds, 10 cycles each, paired TRBV1-TRBV30 forward primers with a C-beta reverse primer. TCRdb ran MiXCR on the multiplex PCR reads and lists one entry per CDR3 protein. The table shows about 130,000 distinct CDR3 sequences, with 64% occurring only once. RNA and DNA were co-extracted from about 19-30 mg of unsorted bulk tissue. Sequencing was carried out using liver tumor tissue from sampling region 3. Subset denoted: tumor region T3, left-lateral pole. The receptor set was obtained from a woman aged 55-69 years with primary liver carcinoma and hepatitis B virus infection.

Remarks on this clonotype: The junction shows a germline mismatch at one end, possibly a read error. This sequence joins TRBV11-2 and TRBJ2-1, with D perhaps matching TRBD2 (5 bases). Germline assignment: CDR1 SGHAT and CDR2 FQNNGV. The CDR3 runs to 14 residues. Written as DNA, the CDR3 is TGTGTCAGCAGCTTACCCCAAAAGAGGGATGAGCAGTTCTTC. Amino acid sequence: CVSSLPQKRDEQFF.

Note on this clonotype: Without the conserved terminal phenylalanine or tryptophan, this CDR3 likely stems from a read error. The rearrangement joins TRBV6-2 or TRBV6-3 to TRBJ2-5; the match to TRBD2 covers 8 bases. The germline CDR1 and CDR2 sequences are MNHEY and SVGEGT. This CDR3 is 17 amino acids long. J lost 4 bases, V lost 11 bases, and 21 bases had no gene match. CDR3 in amino acids: CACGYSPRSGRRETQYL. CDR3 DNA: TGTGCCTGCGGTTACTCCCCAAGAAGCGGGAGAAGAGAGACCCAGTACTTA.

Remarks on this clonotype: The CDR3 ends on some other residue instead of the conserved phenylalanine or tryptophan, so this is likely a read error. It is unclear where the CDR3 begins or ends on the DNA, so no DNA is shown, and the CDR3 is as TCRdb lists it. The V gene is TRBV29-1, the J gene TRBJ1-2; the table's D gene call, TRBD1, was not cross checked with the DNA. The CDR3 extends over 13 residues, inclusive of both ends. Germline V gene data show CDR1 as SQVTM and CDR2 as ANQGSEA. The CDR3 loop reads CSAPTATNYGYAL.

Worth noting for this clonotype: This may stem from a read error, because a much larger clone lies one nucleotide away. This sequence joins TRBV1 and TRBJ2-5; TRBD2, the table's D call, was not compared with the DNA. TRBV1 is deemed a pseudogene. The CDR3 sequence is 14 residues long. The CDR3 DNA sequence: TGCACCAGCAGCAAGACTAGCGGGAGAGAGACCCAGTACTTC. Its translation is CTSSKTSGRETQYF.

In regard to this clonotype: This sequence may be a read error, since a much larger clone differs from it by one base. Here the CDR3 omits its conserved ending phenylalanine or tryptophan, so a read error is the likely source. This chain uses TRBV10-2 with TRBJ1-2; possible D gene TRBD1, 5 bases. V lost 2 bases and J 1 base, leaving 8 bases between the germline ends. Germline V lookup: CDR1 WSHSY, CDR2 SAAADI. This CDR3 spans 14 amino acids. CDR3 sequence (DNA): TGCGCCAGCAGTGAGCCAGGGAGTAACTATGGCTACACCCTC. This sequence encodes CASSEPGSNYGYTL.

The chain couples TRBV6-1 to TRBJ2-1; D is possibly TRBD1 (6 bases). The germline V gene encodes CDR1 MNHNS and CDR2 SASEGT. The CDR3 is 14 residues long. V gave up 5 bases and J gave up 12 bases, with 20 bases separating them. The CDR3 here is CASSLDSVLARQFF. CDR3 DNA sequence: TGTGCCAGCAGTTTGGACAGTGTCTTGGCCAGGCAGTTCTTC.

Note on this clonotype: Given a much more abundant clone one base away, this may be a read error. DNA of the CDR3: TGTGCCAGCAGTTTTAGCGGGAGGGCCGGGCTTTCGAAGAATGAGCAGTTCTTC. Protein product: CASSFSGRAGLSKNEQFF. This rearrangement joins TRBV28 to TRBJ2-1, with 11 positions matching TRBD2. The CDR3 sequence is 18 residues long. J was trimmed by 7 bases and V by 3 bases; bases with no gene match: 14. Germline V gives CDR1 MDHEN, CDR2 SYDVKM.

About this clonotype itself: A single base separates this from a much larger clone, so it may be a read error. Because the CDR3 is missing its conserved closing phenylalanine or tryptophan, this is likely a read error. The chain has TRBV14 and TRBJ2-7, with 7 bases identical to TRBD1. Germline lookup yields CDR1 SGHDN and CDR2 FVKESK. The CDR3 sequence is 14 residues long. The J segment lost 3 bases and the V segment lost 3 bases, leaving 5 bases of the junction unmatched. As DNA, the CDR3 is TGTGCCAGCAGCCAGTGGACAGGTGGCTACGAGCAGTACCTC. Residues: CASSQWTGGYEQYL.

This clonotype was detected ten times or more. This rearrangement joins TRBV5-5 to TRBJ2-7; weak D call: TRBD1 (6 bases). The CDR3 sequence is 14 residues long. The germline CDR1 and CDR2 sequences are SGHKS and YYEKEE (reference sequence). Trimming took off 3 bases at V and 2 bases at J, with 12 bases between the two ends. The CDR3 loop is CASSYRDGTYEQYF. In DNA form, the CDR3 reads TGTGCCAGCAGCTACAGGGACGGGACCTACGAGCAGTACTTC.

For this clonotype: Relative to the germline gene, one junction end is altered; a read error may explain this. This sequence joins TRBV11-2 and TRBJ2-3; 7 positions agree with TRBD1. The CDR3 covers 15 residues. Germline V gene data show CDR1 as SGHAT and CDR2 as FQNNGV. The DNA for the CDR3 is TGTACCAGCAGTTTAGGGGGCGGGAGCACAGATACGCAGTATTTT. Its translation: CTSSLGGGSTDTQYF. The whole variable domain, filled in from reference TRBV11-2 and TRBJ2-3, reads EAGVAQSPRYKIIEKRQSVAFWCNPISGHATLYWYQQILGQGPKLLIQFQNNGVVDDSQLPKDRFSAERLKGVDSTLKIQPAKLEDSAVYLCTSSLGGGSTDTQYFGPGTRLTVL.

To note about this clonotype: At one of its ends the junction is not consistent with the germline gene, which may arise from a read error. DNA of the CDR3: TGTACCAGCAGCCGACGGGATAGAACGAACACTGAAGCTTTCTTT. It encodes CTSSRRDRTNTEAFF. The J gene is TRBJ1-1, the V gene TRBV11-2; unclear D gene. Germline assignment: CDR1 SGHAT and CDR2 FQNNGV. The length of the CDR3 is 15 residues.

This clonotype came up many times. The chain employs TRBV5-5 and TRBJ2-3; D not certain. Trimming cost V 6 bases and J 0 bases, with 17 bases left between them. CDR1 SGHKS and CDR2 YYEKEE come from the germline V gene (reference sequence). The CDR3 is 16 residues long. The CDR3 region has the DNA TGTGCCAGCAACCCACGAGCCGCCTTAAGCACAGATACGCAGTATTTT. Amino acid sequence: CASNPRAALSTDTQYF.

The chain uses TRBV28 and TRBJ2-1; 8 nucleotides align to TRBD1. CDR3 length: 13 residues. Germline CDR1 reads MDHEN; CDR2 reads SYDVKM. The J segment lost 3 bases and the V segment lost 11 bases, leaving 6 bases of the junction unmatched. The CDR3: CACGDRFYNEQFF. CDR3 coding DNA: TGTGCCTGCGGGGACAGGTTCTACAATGAGCAGTTCTTC. The whole variable domain, filled in from reference TRBV28 and TRBJ2-1, reads DVKVTQSSRYLVKRTGEKVFLECVQDMDHENMFWYRQDPGLGLRLIYFSYDVKMKEKGDIPEGYSVSREKKERFSLILESASTNQTSMYLCACGDRFYNEQFFGPGTRLTVL.

A word on this clonotype: The junction does not match germline at one end; this may be a read error. The rearrangement joins TRBV11-2 to TRBJ2-3; 9 nucleotides agree with TRBD2. The germline V gene encodes CDR1 SGHAT and CDR2 FQNNGV. There are 15 residues in the CDR3. Here the CDR3 reads CANSLMRGGTGTQYF. The CDR3 DNA reads as TGTGCCAACAGCTTAATGCGGGGGGGCACAGGTACACAGTATTTT.

This clonotype was observed a handful of times. The chain couples TRBV28 to TRBJ1-5; a weak D match, TRBD1 (5 bases). This CDR3 contains 15 residues. Germline loops: CDR1 MDHEN, CDR2 SYDVKM. Deletions cut 3 bases from V and 7 bases from J, with 16 bases between. CDR3 bases: TGTGCCAGCAGTTTTAGTTTGACAGTTAGCCAGCCCCAGCATTTT. This gives the protein CASSFSLTVSQPQHF.

Note on this clonotype: The missing conserved phenylalanine or tryptophan at the end of this CDR3 makes a read error likely. The chain couples TRBV29-1 to TRBJ1-1; D is unresolved. The length of the CDR3 is 10 residues. The germline V gene has CDR1 SQVTM and CDR2 ANQGSEA. Trimming stripped 3 bases from V and 11 bases from J, with 10 bases between. The CDR3 region is CSVEVVEAFY. Here the CDR3 DNA reads TGCAGCGTTGAGGTGGTTGAGGCTTTCTAT.

There are a few counts of this clonotype. V is TRBV14 and J is TRBJ2-3; D unresolved. Germline CDR1 reads SGHDN; CDR2 reads FVKESK. This CDR3 comprises 13 residues. Trimming left V 4 bases short and J 2 bases short, with 7 bases between. The CDR3: CASSRGYTDTQYF. The CDR3 coding sequence is TGTGCCAGCAGCCGAGGATACACAGATACGCAGTATTTT.

CDR3: CANCGSNEQFF. The CDR3 nucleotides read TGTGCCAACTGTGGAAGCAATGAGCAGTTCTTC. The chain carries TRBV12-3 or TRBV12-4 and TRBJ2-1, with D hard to call. Trimming pared 10 bases from V and 6 bases from J, leaving 10 bases between. The length of the CDR3 is 11 residues.